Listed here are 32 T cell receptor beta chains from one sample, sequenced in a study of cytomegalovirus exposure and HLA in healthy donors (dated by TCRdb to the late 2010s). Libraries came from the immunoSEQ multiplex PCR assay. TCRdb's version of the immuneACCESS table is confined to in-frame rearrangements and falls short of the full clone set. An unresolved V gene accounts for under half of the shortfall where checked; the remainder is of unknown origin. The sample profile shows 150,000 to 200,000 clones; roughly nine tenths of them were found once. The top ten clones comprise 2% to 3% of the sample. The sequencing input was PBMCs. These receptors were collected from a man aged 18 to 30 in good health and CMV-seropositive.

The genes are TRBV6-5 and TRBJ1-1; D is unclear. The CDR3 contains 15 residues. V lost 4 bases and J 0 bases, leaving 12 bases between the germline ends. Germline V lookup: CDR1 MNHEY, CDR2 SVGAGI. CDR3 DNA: TGTGCCAGCAGTTTGGGGATCGGGATGAACACTGAAGCTTTCTTT. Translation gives CASSLGIGMNTEAFF.

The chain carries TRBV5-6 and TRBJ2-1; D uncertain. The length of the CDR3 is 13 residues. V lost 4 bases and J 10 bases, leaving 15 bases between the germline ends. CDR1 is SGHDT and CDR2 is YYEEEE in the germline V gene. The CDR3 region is CASSRWASSEQFF. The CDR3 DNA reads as TGTGCCAGCAGCCGATGGGCCTCCTCGGAGCAGTTCTTC.

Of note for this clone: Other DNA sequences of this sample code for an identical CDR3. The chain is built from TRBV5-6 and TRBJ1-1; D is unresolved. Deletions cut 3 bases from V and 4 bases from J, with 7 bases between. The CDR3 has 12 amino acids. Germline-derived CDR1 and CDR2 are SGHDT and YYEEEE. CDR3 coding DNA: TGTGCCAGCAGCTCGTACAGCACTGAAGCTTTCTTT. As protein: CASSSYSTEAFF.

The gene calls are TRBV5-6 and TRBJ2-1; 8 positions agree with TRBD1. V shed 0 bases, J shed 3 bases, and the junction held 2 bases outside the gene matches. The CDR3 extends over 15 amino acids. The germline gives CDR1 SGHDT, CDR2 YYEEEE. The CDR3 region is CASSLGTGGYNEQFF. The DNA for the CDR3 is TGTGCCAGCAGCTTGGGTACAGGGGGCTACAATGAGCAGTTCTTC.

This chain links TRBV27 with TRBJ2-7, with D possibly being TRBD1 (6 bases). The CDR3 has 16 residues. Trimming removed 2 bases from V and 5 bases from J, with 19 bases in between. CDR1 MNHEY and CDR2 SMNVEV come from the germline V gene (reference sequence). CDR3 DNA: TGTGCCAGCAGTTTACTCAGTACAGGGAACGCGGACGAGCAGTACTTC. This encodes CASSLLSTGNADEQYF.

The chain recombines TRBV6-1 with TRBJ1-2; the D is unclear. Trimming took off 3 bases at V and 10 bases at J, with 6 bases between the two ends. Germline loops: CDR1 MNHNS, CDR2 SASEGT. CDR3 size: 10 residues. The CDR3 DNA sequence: TGTGCCAGCAGTGATTTTCTCTACACCTTC. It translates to CASSDFLYTF.

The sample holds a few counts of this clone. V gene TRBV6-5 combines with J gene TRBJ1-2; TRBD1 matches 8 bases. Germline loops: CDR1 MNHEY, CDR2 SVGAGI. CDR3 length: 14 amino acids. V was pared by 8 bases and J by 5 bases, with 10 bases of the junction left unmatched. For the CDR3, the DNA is TGTGCCAGCGGGATGGACAGGGAACGATATGGCTACACCTTC. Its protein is CASGMDRERYGYTF.

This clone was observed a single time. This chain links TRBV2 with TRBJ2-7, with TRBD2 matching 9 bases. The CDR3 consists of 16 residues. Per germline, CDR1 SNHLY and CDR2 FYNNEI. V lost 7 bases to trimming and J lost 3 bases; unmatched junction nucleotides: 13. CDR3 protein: CASTGSGGRAHYEQYF. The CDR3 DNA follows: TGTGCCAGCACCGGATCTGGCGGGAGGGCCCACTACGAGCAGTACTTC.

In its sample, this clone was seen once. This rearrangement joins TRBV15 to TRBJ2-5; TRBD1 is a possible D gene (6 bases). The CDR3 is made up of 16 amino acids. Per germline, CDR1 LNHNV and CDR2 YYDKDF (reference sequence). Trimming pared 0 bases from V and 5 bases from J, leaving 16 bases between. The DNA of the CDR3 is TGTGCCACCAGCAGAGAATCTGGGGGCGTTGGGGAGACCCAGTACTTC. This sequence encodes CATSRESGGVGETQYF.

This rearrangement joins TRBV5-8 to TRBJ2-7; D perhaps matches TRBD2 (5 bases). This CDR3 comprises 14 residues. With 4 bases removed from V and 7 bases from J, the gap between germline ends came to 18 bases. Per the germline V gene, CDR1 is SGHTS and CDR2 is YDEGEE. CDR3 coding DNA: TGTGCCAGCAGCCTTCAACGGAGGATTGGGGAGCAGTACTTC. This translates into CASSLQRRIGEQYF. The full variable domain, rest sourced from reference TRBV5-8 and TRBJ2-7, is EAGVTQSPTHLIKTRGQQATLRCSPISGHTSVYWYQQALGLGLQFLLWYDEGEERNRGNFPPRFSGRQFPNYSSELNVNALELEDSALYLCASSLQRRIGEQYFGPGTRLTVT.

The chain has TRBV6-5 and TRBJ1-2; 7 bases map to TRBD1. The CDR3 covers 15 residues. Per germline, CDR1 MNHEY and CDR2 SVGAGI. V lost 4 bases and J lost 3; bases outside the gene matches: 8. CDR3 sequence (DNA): TGTGCCAGCAGTTTTTCCGGGACAGCCCACTATGGCTACACCTTC. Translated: CASSFSGTAHYGYTF.

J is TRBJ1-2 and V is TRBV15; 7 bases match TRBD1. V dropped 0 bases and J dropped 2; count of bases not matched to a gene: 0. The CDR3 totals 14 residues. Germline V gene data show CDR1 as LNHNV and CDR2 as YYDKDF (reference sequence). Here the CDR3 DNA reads TGTGCCACCAGCAGAGAGGGACAGAACTATGGCTACACCTTC. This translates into CATSREGQNYGYTF.

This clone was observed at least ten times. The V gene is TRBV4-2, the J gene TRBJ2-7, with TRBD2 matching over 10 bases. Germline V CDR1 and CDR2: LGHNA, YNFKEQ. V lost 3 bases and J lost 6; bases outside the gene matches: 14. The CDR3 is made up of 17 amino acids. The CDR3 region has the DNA TGTGCCAGCAGCCAGTCTAGCGGGGGCGACCTTACGAGCGAGCAGTACTTC. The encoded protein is CASSQSSGGDLTSEQYF.

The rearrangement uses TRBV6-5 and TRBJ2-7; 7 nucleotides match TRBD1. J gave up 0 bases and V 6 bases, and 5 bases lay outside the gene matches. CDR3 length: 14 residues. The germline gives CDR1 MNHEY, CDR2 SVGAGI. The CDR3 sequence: CASRSGTASYEQYF. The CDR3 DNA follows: TGTGCCAGCAGATCCGGGACAGCCTCCTACGAGCAGTACTTC.

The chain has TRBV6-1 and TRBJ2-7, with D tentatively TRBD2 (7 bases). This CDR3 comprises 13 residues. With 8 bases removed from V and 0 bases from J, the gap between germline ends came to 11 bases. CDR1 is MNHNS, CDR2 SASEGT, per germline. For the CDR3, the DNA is TGTGCCAGCGGGGGGGGGCCCTCCTACGAGCAGTACTTC. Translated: CASGGGPSYEQYF.

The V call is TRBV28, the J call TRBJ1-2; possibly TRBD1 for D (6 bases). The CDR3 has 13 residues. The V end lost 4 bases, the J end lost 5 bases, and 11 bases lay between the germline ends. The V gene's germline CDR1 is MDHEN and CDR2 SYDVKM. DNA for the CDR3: TGTGCCAGCAGTTCTAGGACAGCTTATGGCTACACCTTC. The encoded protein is CASSSRTAYGYTF.

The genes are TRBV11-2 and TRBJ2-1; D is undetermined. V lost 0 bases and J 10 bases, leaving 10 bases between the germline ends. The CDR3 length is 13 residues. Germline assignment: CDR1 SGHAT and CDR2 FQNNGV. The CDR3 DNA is TGTGCCAGCAGCTTAGAGTCCCAACGGGAGCAGTTCTTC. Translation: CASSLESQREQFF.

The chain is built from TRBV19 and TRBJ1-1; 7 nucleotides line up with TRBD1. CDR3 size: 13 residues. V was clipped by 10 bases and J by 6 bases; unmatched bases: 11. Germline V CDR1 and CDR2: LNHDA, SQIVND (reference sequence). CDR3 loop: CATLRATGAEAFF. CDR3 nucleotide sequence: TGTGCCACCCTTAGGGCCACAGGGGCTGAAGCTTTCTTT. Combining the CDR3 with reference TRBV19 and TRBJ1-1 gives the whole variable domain DGGITQSPKYLFRKEGQNVTLSCEQNLNHDAMYWYRQDPGQGLRLIYYSQIVNDFQKGDIAEGYSVSREKKESFPLTVTSAQKNPTAFYLCATLRATGAEAFFGQGTRLTVV.

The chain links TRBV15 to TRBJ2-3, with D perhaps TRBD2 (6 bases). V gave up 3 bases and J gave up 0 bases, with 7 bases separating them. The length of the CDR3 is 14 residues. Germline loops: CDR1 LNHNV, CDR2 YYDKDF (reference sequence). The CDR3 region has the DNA TGTGCCACCAGCAGCGGGGGTAGCACAGATACGCAGTATTTT. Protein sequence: CATSSGGSTDTQYF.

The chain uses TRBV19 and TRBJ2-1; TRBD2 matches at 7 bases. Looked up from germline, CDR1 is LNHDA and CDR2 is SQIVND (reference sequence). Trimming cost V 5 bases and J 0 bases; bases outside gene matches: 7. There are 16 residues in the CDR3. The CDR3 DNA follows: TGTGCCAGTAGTGACTCAGCGGGAAACTCCTACAATGAGCAGTTCTTC. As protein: CASSDSAGNSYNEQFF.

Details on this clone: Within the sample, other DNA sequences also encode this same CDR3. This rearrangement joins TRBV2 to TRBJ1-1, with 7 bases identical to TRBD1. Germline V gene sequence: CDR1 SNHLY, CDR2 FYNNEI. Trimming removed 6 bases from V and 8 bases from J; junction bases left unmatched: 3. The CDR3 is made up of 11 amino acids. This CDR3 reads CASREDREAFF. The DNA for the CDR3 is TGTGCCAGCAGGGAGGACAGGGAAGCTTTCTTT.

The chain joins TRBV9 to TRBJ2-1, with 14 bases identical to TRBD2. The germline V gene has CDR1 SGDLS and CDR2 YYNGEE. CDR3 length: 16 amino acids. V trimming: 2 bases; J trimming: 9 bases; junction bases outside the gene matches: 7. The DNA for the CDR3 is TGTGCCAGCAGCGTTTCGGGACTAGCGGGAGTGGGTGAGCAGTTCTTC. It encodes CASSVSGLAGVGEQFF.

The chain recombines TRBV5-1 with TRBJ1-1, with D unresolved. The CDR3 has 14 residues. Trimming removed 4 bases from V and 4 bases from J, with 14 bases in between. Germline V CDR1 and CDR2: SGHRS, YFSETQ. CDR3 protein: CASSLSVGGTEAFF. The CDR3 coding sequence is TGCGCCAGCAGCCTCTCGGTTGGTGGCACTGAAGCTTTCTTT.

CDR3 protein: CASCTDPGQTEQFF. The CDR3 coding sequence is TGTGCTAGTTGCACGGATCCCGGACAGACTGAGCAGTTCTTC. V is TRBV12-5 and J is TRBJ2-1; tentatively, D is TRBD1 (6 bases). The V and J ends lost 8 bases and 9 bases respectively, with 20 bases between them. The CDR3 length is 14 residues. CDR1 and CDR2 from the germline V gene are LGHNT and FRNRAP.

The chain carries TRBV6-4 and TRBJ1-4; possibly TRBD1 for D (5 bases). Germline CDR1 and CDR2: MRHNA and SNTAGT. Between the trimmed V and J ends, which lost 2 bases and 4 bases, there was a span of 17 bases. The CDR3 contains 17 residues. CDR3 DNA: TGTGCCAGCAGTGACCCAGAGCTACAGGTAGTTAATGAAAAACTGTTTTTT. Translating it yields CASSDPELQVVNEKLFF.

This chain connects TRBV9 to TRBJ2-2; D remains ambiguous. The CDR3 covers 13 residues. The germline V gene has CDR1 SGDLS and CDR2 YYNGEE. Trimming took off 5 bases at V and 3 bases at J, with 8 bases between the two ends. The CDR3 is CASSLADTGELFF. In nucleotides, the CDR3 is TGTGCCAGCAGTCTGGCTGACACCGGGGAGCTGTTTTTT.

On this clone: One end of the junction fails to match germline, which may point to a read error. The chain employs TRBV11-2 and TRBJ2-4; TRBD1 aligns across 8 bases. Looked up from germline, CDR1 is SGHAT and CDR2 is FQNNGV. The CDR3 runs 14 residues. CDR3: CASSSRTGKSIQYF. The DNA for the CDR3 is TGTGCCAGCAGCTCTCGGACAGGGAAAAGCATTCAGTACTTC.

The CDR3 DNA sequence: TGTGCCAGCAGCCCAACGGGGGGAGGAGATACGCAGTATTTT. Protein product: CASSPTGGGDTQYF. The chain employs TRBV4-2 and TRBJ2-3, with 7 bases that match TRBD2. In germline, CDR1 is LGHNA, CDR2 YNFKEQ. V was clipped by 4 bases and J by 5 bases; unmatched bases: 6. There are 14 residues in the CDR3.

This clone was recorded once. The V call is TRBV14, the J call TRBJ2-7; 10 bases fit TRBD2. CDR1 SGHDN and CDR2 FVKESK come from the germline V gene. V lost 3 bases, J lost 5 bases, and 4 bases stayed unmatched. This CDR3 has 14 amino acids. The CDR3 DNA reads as TGTGCCAGCAGCCAGGGACTAGCGTACCACGAGCAGTACTTC. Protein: CASSQGLAYHEQYF.

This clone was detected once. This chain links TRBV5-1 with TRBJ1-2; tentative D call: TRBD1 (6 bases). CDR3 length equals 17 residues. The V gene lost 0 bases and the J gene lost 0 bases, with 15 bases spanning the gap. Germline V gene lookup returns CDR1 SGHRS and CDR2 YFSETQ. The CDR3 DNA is TGCGCCAGCAGCTTGGCCAGACCGGACAGTTCTAACTATGGCTACACCTTC. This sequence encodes CASSLARPDSSNYGYTF.

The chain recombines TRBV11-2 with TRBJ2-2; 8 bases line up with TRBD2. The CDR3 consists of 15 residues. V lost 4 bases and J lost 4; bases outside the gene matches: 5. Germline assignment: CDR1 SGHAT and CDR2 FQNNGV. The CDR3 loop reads CASSWVGGVTGELFF. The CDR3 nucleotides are TGTGCCAGCAGCTGGGTCGGGGGGGTCACCGGGGAGCTGTTTTTT.

The CDR3 spells CASSPWARGSYEQYF. The CDR3 bases are TGTGCCAGCAGCCCTTGGGCACGGGGCTCCTACGAGCAGTACTTC. J is TRBJ2-7 and V is TRBV6-5; TRBD2 might be the D (5 bases). V dropped 6 bases and J dropped 0 bases, with 15 bases sitting between them. Germline V gene lookup returns CDR1 MNHEY and CDR2 SVGAGI. This CDR3 has 15 amino acids.